The T cell receptor beta chain under discussion was sequenced for a study of cytomegalovirus exposure and HLA in healthy donors (dated by TCRdb to 2017 to 2019). Regarding the study in general: An earlier analysis of more than 550 of the donors reported about 300 Gb of sequence data and around 110 million unique TCR beta sequences obtained from 180 million or so T cells. A later analysis re-analyzed previously published TCR beta repertoires from roughly 690 donors and added high-resolution HLA genotyping to study TCR occurrence patterns. Every repertoire in the discovery cohort had been generated on one and the same sequencing platform. To predict cytomegalovirus infection status, the study combined high-throughput TCR immunosequencing, statistical association of individual TCRs with disease status, and machine learning. The aim of the study was to test whether cataloging public T cell receptors could identify signatures of past pathogen exposure. Approximately 310 gigabases of sequencing data and tens of millions of unique TCR sequences made up an early release that covered several hundred HLA-typed donors. An earlier analysis of 450 to 750 of the donors used high-throughput TCR beta sequencing to judge whether each TCR beta V gene segment behaved as functional or pseudogenic. Using immunosequencing, the study profiled T cell repertoires from 500 to 800 subjects and related those repertoires to cytomegalovirus serostatus. The genetic ancestry cluster associated with self-reported Caucasian donors included over 65% of the 300 to 400 genotyped donors. Genome-wide SNP genotypes for about 60% of the roughly 670 donors were used in a later genetic analysis, which treated that subset as a discovery cohort. The number of donors typed differed by locus, with 629-630 for A, B, C, DRB1 and DQB1, about 500 for DQA1, nearly 610 for DPA1, and approximately 470 for DPB1. Roughly five DR-DQ haplotypes were handled as single units for association and clustering because linkage in the cohort was strong. In the later analysis, no new phenotypic data were used to find candidate immune exposures; instead, reliance was placed on TCR beta sequences and their occurrence across donors. In addition to the first cohort of 666 subjects, a separate validation cohort of 130 or so different subjects was used. Donor age, sex, ethnicity and CMV serostatus were collected together with the repertoire data. Class I and class II HLA loci were covered by the typing at four-digit resolution. Among around 400 genotyped donors of the cohort, an average of roughly 230,000 unique TCR beta nucleotide sequences was sequenced per donor, of which about 18% were non-productive.

Only one count was recorded for this clone. This clone's antigen is unknown. Base qualities are not recorded, but no much larger clone differs from it by a single base. General study outcomes and caveats: Correlated functional status among segregating V segments might reflect linkage disequilibrium, but an unknown experimental factor could not be ruled out. Strong co-occurrence of HLA alleles, especially DR and DQ, made assigning TCR associations to individual alleles difficult. The classifier was reported to diagnose cytomegalovirus status with high specificity and sensitivity in both the original cohort and the validation cohort. The cohort was sequenced for TCR beta chains only, and without alpha or paired-chain data the features that could be detected were limited. Several of the top co-occurrence clusters appeared to be linked to parvovirus B19, influenza, CMV and Epstein-Barr virus, according to a later analysis. Because HLA typing was unavailable for some donors at each locus, only the typed subset was used in association tests. Compared with the roughly 700-donor mean, donors in an Asian-associated ancestry cluster had fewer N-insertions in productive TCRs, according to a later genetic analysis. In a later analysis, most CMV-associated TCR beta chains were found to appear HLA-restricted, with HLA associations seemingly driven largely by CMV exposure. According to the authors, the approach could potentially be generalized to other disease states and immunological phenotypes. Broadly in line with IMGT annotations, most TCR beta V segments showed up in productive rearrangements about 87% or about 30% of the time in an earlier analysis of approximately 600 of the donors. Sequencing depth was assumed to be roughly uniform across donors in the presence/absence analyses, though that assumption may not hold. V-gene and J-gene trimming of TCR beta chains was associated with a missense DCLRE1C variant in a later genetic analysis, and the association was replicated in an independent cohort. The sequencing pipeline was judged likely to have produced a cluster of highly shared sequence variants as a technical artifact. In vitro tests confirmed that three of the cytomegalovirus-associated TCR beta chains recognize cytomegalovirus antigens. Most TCR sequences were seen in very few donors, while some public TCRs were found in many individuals. A total of around 150 TCR beta chains were listed by the study as associated with cytomegalovirus. Specific HLA alleles were associated with 15,000 to 20,000 TCR beta sequences at a false discovery rate of 0.05 in a later analysis. Some IMGT-functional V segments, including TRBV6-2 and TRBV6-3, could not be distinguished by the 87-base-pair reads and were therefore excluded. In a later analysis, TCR association rates were found to vary across HLA loci, with the most associated TCRs seen for DRB1 alleles and the fewest for HLA-C alleles. A further reported finding was that TCR beta sequences accurately predicted the HLA-A and HLA-B alleles for most subjects in the first cohort. The earlier analysis of nearly 600 of the donors excluded about 16 rarely observed V segments, including chromosome 9 orphons, because counts were too low. CMV serostatus was the only immune exposure information available for the cohort. A later analysis found that HLA-associated TCR beta chains were more clonally expanded and had lower generation probabilities than equally common non-associated chains.

In total, 600 or so healthy bone marrow donors made up the cohort. At the time of sampling, every cohort member was nominally healthy, though immune exposures that went unrecorded were likely present. CMV serostatus was recorded as positive for 289 and negative for about 50% of the 666 cohort members, whereas no CMV serostatus was recorded for the donor in question. A peripheral blood sample was collected from each donor, and TCR beta sequencing was performed on peripheral blood mononuclear cells. Genomic DNA was extracted from the blood cell samples with the Qiagen DNeasy Blood Extraction Kit. The protocol used for the library was the immunoSEQ multiplex PCR assay. The multiplex PCR relied on a mix of 60 forward primers for TCR Vbeta segments and 13 reverse primers for TCR Jbeta segments. A multiplex PCR assay on genomic DNA amplified the CDR3 region of rearranged TCR beta genes. Amplified TCR beta libraries were sequenced as 87-base-pair reads on the Illumina HiSeq System. As for the original processing: Across the roughly 640 repertoires, a later analysis counted tens of millions of unique TCR beta chains, around 11 million of which were shared by at least two donors. To remove PCR and sequencing errors, raw reads were error-corrected and collapsed into unique sequences using a nearest-neighbor algorithm that merged closely related sequences. To assign V, D and J gene segments, CDR3 sequences were aligned to IMGT reference sequences. Each retained sequence needed at least a six-nucleotide match to both a V gene segment and a J gene segment. A rearrangement counted as productive if the CDR3 had no stop codons and remained in frame with V and J, and every other rearrangement counted as non-productive. Following IMGT convention, CDR3 was defined as the stretch from the second conserved V-encoded cysteine to the conserved J-encoded phenylalanine. Sequences without an unambiguous match to a single V gene segment were excluded from the earlier analysis of over 500 of the donors. In an earlier analysis of 450 to 700 of the donors, V segments were called functional above 56.7% productive rearrangements and were called segregating when the between-donor standard deviation exceeded 5%. A statistical classification framework was built to diagnose cytomegalovirus status from the catalog of TCR beta chain sequences. In a later analysis, TCR nucleotide sequences were compared against IMGT/GENE-DB human TR gene sequences so that V and J genes could be assigned. The TCRdist pipeline was used in a later analysis to assign CDR3 sequences and most-parsimonious VDJ recombination scenarios. In a later analysis, every TCR beta chain was defined by the combination of its CDR3 amino acid sequence and its V-gene family, and reads without a unique V-gene family were dropped. To address suspected cross-contamination and a sequencing artifact, a later analysis removed around 600 highly shared, low-generation-probability nucleotide sequences. In a later analysis, a clonal expansion index was calculated for each public chain from normalized within-repertoire ranks of inferred template counts. In a later analysis, generation probabilities were computed using a VDJ recombination model fitted to out-of-frame rearrangements, and the results were checked against IGoR. A later analysis scored TCR-TCR, TCR-HLA and TCR-CMV co-occurrence with hypergeometric tests, applying a repertoire-size bias correction to TCR pairs. A later analysis estimated false discovery rates by permuting HLA or CMV assignments 20 times. In a later analysis, co-occurring TCRs were grouped using DBSCAN, with TCRdist sequence similarity added in when clustering inside HLA-allele-positive subsets. Repertoires with fewer than 30,000 or more than 120,000 public chains were left out of co-occurrence clustering, as were four to six repertoires with anomalous nucleotide sharing. What TCRdb holds here is the immuneACCESS table cut down to in-frame rearrangements. Part of the clones is not present; checked against another copy, under half of the missing clones reflect an unresolved V gene, and the others are unexplained. That table is the source of V, J and clone size, and D and trimming were worked out from the DNA. The sample includes about 120,000 clones, with about three quarters observed a single time. Approximately 0.93% of the sample is held by the ten biggest clonotypes.

As encoded in the germline V gene, CDR1 is MNHEY while CDR2 is SVGAGI. The V and J ends are trimmed by 7 bases and 5 bases, leaving 11 bases between them. The CDR3, from cysteine to phenylalanine, totals 12 residues. Only the CDR3 DNA stays, 36 bases, in frame from base 1. The chain employs TRBV6-5 and TRBJ1-2; too little of a D gene remains to name it. This receptor was identified in a human donor in good health. The sample taken for sequencing was PBMCs. The DNA sequence is given as TGTGCCAGCACCACTGGGAGATATGGCTACACCTTC. It translates to CASTTGRYGYTF.